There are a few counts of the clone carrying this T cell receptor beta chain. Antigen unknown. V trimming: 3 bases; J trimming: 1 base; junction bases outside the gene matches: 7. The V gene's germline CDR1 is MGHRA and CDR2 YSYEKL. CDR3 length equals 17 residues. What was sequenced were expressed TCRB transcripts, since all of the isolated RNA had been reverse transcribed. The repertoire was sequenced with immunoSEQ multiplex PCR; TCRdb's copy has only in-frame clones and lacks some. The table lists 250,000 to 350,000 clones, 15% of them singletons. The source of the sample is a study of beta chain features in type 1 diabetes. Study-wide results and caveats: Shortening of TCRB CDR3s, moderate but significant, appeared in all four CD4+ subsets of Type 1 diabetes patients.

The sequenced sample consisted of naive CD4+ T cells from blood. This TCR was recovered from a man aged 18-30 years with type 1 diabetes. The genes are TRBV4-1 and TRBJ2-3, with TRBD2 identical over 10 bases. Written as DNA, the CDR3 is TGCGCCAGCAGCCATTCCCCGCTAGCGGGGGGCACAGATACGCAGTATTTT. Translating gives CASSHSPLAGGTDTQYF.